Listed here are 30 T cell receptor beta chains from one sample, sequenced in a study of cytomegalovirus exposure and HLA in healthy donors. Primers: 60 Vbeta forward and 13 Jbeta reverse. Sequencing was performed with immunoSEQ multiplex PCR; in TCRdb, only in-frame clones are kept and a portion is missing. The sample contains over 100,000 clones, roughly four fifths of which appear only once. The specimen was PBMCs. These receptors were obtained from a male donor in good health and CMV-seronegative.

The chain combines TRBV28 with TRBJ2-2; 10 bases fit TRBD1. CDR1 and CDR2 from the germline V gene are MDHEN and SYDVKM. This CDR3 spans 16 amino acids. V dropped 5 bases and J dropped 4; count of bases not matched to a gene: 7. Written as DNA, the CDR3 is TGTGCCAGCAGTATGCGGACAGGGGGGGTCACCGGGGAGCTGTTTTTT. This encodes CASSMRTGGVTGELFF.

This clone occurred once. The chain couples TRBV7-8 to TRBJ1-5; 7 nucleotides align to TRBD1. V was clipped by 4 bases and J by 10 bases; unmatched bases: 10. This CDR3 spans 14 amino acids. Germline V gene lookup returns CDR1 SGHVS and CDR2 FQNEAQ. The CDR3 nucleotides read TGTGCCAGCAGCTACGGGGGACAGAGAGACCCCCAGCATTTT. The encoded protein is CASSYGGQRDPQHF.

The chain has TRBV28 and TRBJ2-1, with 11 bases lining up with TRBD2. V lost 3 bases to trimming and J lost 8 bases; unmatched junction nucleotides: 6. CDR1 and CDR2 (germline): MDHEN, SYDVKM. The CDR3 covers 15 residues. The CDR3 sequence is CASSFDSGRVDEQFF. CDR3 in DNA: TGTGCCAGCAGTTTCGATAGCGGGAGGGTCGATGAGCAGTTCTTC.

The CDR3 nucleotides read TGTGCCAGCAGTTACAATAACGGTCAGCCCCAGCATTTT. Protein: CASSYNNGQPQHF. V and J are TRBV6-5 and TRBJ1-5; D call uncertain. Trimming pared 2 bases from V and 6 bases from J, leaving 8 bases between. The V gene's germline CDR1 is MNHEY and CDR2 SVGAGI. CDR3 length: 13 amino acids.

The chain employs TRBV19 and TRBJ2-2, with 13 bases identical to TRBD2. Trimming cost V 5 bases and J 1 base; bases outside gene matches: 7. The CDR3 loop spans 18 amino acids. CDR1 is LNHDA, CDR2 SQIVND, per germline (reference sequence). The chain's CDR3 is CASSVGLAGILNTGELFF. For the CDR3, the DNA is TGTGCCAGTAGTGTGGGACTAGCGGGAATTCTGAACACCGGGGAGCTGTTTTTT. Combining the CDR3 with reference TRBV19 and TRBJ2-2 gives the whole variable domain DGGITQSPKYLFRKEGQNVTLSCEQNLNHDAMYWYRQDPGQGLRLIYYSQIVNDFQKGDIAEGYSVSREKKESFPLTVTSAQKNPTAFYLCASSVGLAGILNTGELFFGEGSRLTVL.

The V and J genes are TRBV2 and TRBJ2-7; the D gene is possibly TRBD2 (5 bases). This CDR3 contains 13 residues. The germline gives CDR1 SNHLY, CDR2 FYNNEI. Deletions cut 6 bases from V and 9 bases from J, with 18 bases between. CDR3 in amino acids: CASSPGPFEGQYF. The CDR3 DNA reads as TGTGCCAGCAGCCCCGGACCTTTCGAGGGGCAGTACTTC.

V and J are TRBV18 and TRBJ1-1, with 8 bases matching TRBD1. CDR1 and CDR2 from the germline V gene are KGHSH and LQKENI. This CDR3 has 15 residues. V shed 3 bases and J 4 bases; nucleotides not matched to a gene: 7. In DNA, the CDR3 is TGTGCCAGCTCACCCCTGACAGGGGTGGGCACTGAAGCTTTCTTT. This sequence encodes CASSPLTGVGTEAFF.

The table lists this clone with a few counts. As DNA, the CDR3 is TGTGCCAGCAGCCCGACAGGGGTGAACACTGAAGCTTTCTTT. Encoded protein: CASSPTGVNTEAFF. V is TRBV11-3 and J is TRBJ1-1; 8 bases agree with TRBD1. CDR1 SGHNT and CDR2 YENEEA come from the germline V gene. With 5 bases clipped from V and 0 bases from J, the junction kept 2 bases outside the gene matches. The CDR3 has 14 amino acids.

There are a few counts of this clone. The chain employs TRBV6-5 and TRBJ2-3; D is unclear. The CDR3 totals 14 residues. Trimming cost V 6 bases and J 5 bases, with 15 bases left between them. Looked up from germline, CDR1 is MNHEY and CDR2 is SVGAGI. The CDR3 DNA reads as TGTGCCAGCAGCGCCACTTCGGTAGAAGATACGCAGTATTTT. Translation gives CASSATSVEDTQYF.

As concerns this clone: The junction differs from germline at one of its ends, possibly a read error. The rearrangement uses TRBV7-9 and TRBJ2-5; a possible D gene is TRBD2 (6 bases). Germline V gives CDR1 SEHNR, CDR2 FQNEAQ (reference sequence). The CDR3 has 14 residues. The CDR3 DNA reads TGTTCCAGCAGCTTAGGGTATGGGAGGGAGACCCAGTACTTC. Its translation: CSSSLGYGRETQYF.

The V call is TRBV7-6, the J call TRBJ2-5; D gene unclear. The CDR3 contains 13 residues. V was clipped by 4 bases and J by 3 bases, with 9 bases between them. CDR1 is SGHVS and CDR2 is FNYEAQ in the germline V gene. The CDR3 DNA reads TGTGCCAGCAGCTCCACTACCAAAGAGACCCAGTACTTC. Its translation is CASSSTTKETQYF.

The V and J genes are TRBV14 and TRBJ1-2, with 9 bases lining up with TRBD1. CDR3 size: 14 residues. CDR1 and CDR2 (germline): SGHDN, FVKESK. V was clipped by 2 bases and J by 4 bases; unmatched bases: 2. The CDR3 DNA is TGTGCCAGCAGCCAACTACAGGGGGCCTATGGCTACACCTTC. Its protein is CASSQLQGAYGYTF.

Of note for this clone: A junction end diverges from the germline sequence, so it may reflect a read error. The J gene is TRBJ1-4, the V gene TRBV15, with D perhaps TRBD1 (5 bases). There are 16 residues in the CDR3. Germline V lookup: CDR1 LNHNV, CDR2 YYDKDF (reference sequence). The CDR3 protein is CATGRDQGSLNEKLFF. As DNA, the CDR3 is TGTGCCACCGGCAGAGATCAGGGTTCCCTTAATGAAAAACTGTTTTTT. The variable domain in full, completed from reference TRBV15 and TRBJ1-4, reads DAMVIQNPRYQVTQFGKPVTLSCSQTLNHNVMYWYQQKSSQAPKLLFHYYDKDFNNEADTPDNFQSRRPNTSFCFLDIRSPGLGDTAMYLCATGRDQGSLNEKLFFGSGTQLSVL.

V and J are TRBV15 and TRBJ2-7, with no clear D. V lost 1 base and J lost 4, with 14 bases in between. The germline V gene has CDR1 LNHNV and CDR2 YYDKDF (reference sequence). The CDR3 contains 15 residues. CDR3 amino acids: CATSRGVVPYYEQYF. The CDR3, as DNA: TGTGCCACCAGCAGAGGCGTTGTACCATATTACGAGCAGTACTTC.

The CDR3 DNA sequence: TGTGCCAGCAGTACGGGGGGGGACAGGGGACCGAGCAATCAGCCCCAGCATTTT. Translated: CASSTGGDRGPSNQPQHF. The V gene is TRBV28, the J gene TRBJ1-5, with TRBD1 matching over 10 bases. Looked up from germline, CDR1 is MDHEN and CDR2 is SYDVKM. The J segment lost 1 base and the V segment lost 5 bases, leaving 11 bases of the junction unmatched. The CDR3 extends over 18 amino acids.

The DNA for the CDR3 is TGTGCCAGCGGGACAGGGGGTTGGGGCTACACCTTC. This encodes CASGTGGWGYTF. The V call is TRBV6-5, the J call TRBJ1-2, with 11 bases lining up with TRBD1. This CDR3 is 12 amino acids long. The junction had 4 bases not matched to a gene; V was cut back by 8 bases and J by 8 bases. The V gene's germline CDR1 is MNHEY and CDR2 SVGAGI.

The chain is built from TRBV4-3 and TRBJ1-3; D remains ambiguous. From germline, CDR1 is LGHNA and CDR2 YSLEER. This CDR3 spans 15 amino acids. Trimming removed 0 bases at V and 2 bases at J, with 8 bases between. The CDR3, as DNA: TGCGCCAGCAGCCAAGAACTCAACCCTGGAAACACCATATATTTT. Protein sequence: CASSQELNPGNTIYF.

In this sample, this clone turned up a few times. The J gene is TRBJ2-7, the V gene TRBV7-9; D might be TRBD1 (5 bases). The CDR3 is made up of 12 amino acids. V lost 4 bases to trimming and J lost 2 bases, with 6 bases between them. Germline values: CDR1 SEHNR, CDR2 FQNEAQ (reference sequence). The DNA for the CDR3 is TGTGCCAGCAGCTCGACAGCCTACGAGCAGTACTTC. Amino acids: CASSSTAYEQYF.

CDR3 nucleotides: TGCGCCAGCAGCTTGGGAGGCAGGGGGAAGACAGAGACCCAGTACTTC. Translation gives CASSLGGRGKTETQYF. The rearrangement joins TRBV5-1 to TRBJ2-5; TRBD1 matches 7 bases. Germline CDR1 and CDR2: SGHRS and YFSETQ. V lost 0 bases, J lost 4 bases, and 9 bases stayed unmatched. The CDR3 has 16 amino acids.

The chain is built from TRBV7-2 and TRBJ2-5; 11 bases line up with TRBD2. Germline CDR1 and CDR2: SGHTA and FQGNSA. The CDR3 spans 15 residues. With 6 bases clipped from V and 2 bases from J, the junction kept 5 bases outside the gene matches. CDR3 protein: CASSSTSGRQETQYF. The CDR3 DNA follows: TGTGCCAGCAGTTCTACTAGCGGGAGACAAGAGACCCAGTACTTC.

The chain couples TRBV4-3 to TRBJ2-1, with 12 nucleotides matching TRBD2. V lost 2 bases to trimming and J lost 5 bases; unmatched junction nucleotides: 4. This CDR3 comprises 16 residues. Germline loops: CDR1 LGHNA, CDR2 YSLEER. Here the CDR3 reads CASSQPTSGSNNEQFF. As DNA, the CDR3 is TGCGCCAGCAGCCAACCGACTAGCGGGAGTAACAATGAGCAGTTCTTC.

The CDR3 protein is CASKIYSGNTDTQYF. CDR3 DNA sequence: TGCGCCAGCAAGATCTATAGCGGAAACACAGATACGCAGTATTTT. V usage is TRBV5-1 and J usage is TRBJ2-3, with D possibly TRBD2 on 6 matching bases. The V gene lost 6 bases and the J gene lost 2 bases, with 16 bases spanning the gap. Per the germline V gene, CDR1 is SGHRS and CDR2 is YFSETQ. This CDR3 is built from 15 residues.

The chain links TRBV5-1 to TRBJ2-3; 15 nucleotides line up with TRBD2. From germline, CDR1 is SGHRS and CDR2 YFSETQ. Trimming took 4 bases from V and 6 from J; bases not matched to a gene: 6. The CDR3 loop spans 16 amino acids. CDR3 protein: CASSDLGTSGGDTQYF. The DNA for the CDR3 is TGCGCCAGCAGCGACTTGGGGACTAGCGGGGGGGATACGCAGTATTTT.

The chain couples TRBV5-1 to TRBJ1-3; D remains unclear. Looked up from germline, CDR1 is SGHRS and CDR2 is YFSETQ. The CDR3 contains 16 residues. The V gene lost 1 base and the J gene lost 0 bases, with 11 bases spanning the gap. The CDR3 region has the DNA TGCGCCAGCAGCTTGAGCTTAGTAAACTCTGGAAACACCATATATTTT. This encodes CASSLSLVNSGNTIYF.

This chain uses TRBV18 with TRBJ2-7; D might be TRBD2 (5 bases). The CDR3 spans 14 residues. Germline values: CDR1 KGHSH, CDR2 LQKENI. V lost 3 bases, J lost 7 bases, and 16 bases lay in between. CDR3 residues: CASSPFGVFREQYF. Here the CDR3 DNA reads TGTGCCAGCTCACCCTTCGGGGTTTTTAGGGAGCAGTACTTC.

In DNA, the CDR3 is TGTGCCAGCTCACCCATCACAGATACGCAGTATTTT. It codes for CASSPITDTQYF. V gene TRBV18 combines with J gene TRBJ2-3; D gene uncertain. CDR3 length equals 12 residues. V was clipped by 3 bases and J by 2 bases, with 3 bases between them. Germline CDR1 is KGHSH and CDR2 is LQKENI.

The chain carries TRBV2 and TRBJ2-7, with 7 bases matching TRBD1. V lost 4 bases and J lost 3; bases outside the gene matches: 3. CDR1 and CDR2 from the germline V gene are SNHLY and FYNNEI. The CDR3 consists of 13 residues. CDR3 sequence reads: CASSGDRIYEQYF. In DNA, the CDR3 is TGTGCCAGCAGTGGGGACAGAATCTACGAGCAGTACTTC.

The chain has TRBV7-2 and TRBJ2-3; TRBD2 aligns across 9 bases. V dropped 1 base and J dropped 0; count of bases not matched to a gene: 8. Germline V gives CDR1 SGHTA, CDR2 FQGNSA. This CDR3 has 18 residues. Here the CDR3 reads CASSLELSGGSSTDTQYF. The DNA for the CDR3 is TGTGCCAGCAGCTTAGAACTAAGCGGGGGGTCTAGCACAGATACGCAGTATTTT.

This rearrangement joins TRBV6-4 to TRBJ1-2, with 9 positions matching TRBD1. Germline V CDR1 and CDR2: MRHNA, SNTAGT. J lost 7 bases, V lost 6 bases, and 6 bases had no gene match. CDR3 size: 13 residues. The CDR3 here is CASSWDRAIGYTF. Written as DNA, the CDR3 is TGTGCCAGCAGCTGGGACAGGGCGATTGGCTACACCTTC.

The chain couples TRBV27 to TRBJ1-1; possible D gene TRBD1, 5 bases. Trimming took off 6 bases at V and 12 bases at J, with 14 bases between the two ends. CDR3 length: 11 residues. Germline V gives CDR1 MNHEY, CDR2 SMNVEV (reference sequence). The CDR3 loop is CASSTGGRTFF. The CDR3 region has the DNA TGTGCCAGCAGCACCGGGGGGAGGACTTTCTTT.